The rows below give T cell receptor beta chains drawn from one sample of a study of T cell changes during pregnancy in multiple sclerosis. Clones were read by immunoSEQ multiplex PCR, and TCRdb kept only the in-frame ones, dropping some. This table holds tens of thousands of clones, roughly 89% found once. The input for sequencing was peripheral blood, taken after pregnancy. These receptors were obtained from a female donor in good health, enrolled as a control in a pregnancy study. Each CDR3 is given with its conserved first and last residue. Fields, in order: J gene, V gene, D gene, CDR3 DNA, CDR3 protein. The D gene is left open where the match is weak.

TRBJ2-7 TRBV6-6 . TGTGCCAGCAGTTCCCGGGACAAGGCCTACGAGCAGTACTTC CASSSRDKAYEQYF
TRBJ2-7 TRBV6-6 TRBD1 TGTGCCAGCAGTTACGTTGGGACAGCTGCCTACGAGCAGTACTTC CASSYVGTAAYEQYF
TRBJ2-7 TRBV2 TRBD2 TGTGCCAGCAGTGAAGCTTACTCGGCGGGAGGGCAGTACTTC CASSEAYSAGGQYF
TRBJ2-3 TRBV25-1 . TGTGCCAGCAGTGAATCCCCCGGACATATCACAGATACGCAGTATTTT CASSESPGHITDTQYF
TRBJ2-1 TRBV2 TRBD1 TGTGCCAGCAGTACTGACAGGGGGGCTTACAATGAGCAGTTCTTC CASSTDRGAYNEQFF
TRBJ1-3 TRBV4-1 . TGCGCCAGCAGCCCTACCGGTGCGCCTGGAAACACCATATATTTT CASSPTGAPGNTIYF
TRBJ2-1 TRBV15 TRBD1 TGTGCCACCAGCGGATCGGGACAGCTCTACAATGAGCAGTTCTTC CATSGSGQLYNEQFF
TRBJ1-2 TRBV11-1 TRBD1 TGTGCCAGCAGCCTCTCAGGGGGCCCAGATTATGGCTACACCTTC CASSLSGGPDYGYTF
TRBJ2-1 TRBV5-6 . TGTGCCAGCAGTGTGGGTGGAGGGAACGAGCAGTTCTTC CASSVGGGNEQFF
TRBJ2-3 TRBV5-6 TRBD1 TGTGCCAGCAGCTTCTACAGGGGGACGGTGATGGATACGCAGTATTTT CASSFYRGTVMDTQYF
TRBJ2-7 TRBV11-2 . TGTGCCAGCAGCTTAGGAACAGACTACGAGCAGTACTTC CASSLGTDYEQYF
TRBJ2-5 TRBV19 TRBD2 TGTGCCAGTAGTGTGTGGACTAGCGGGAGAAGAAGGCAAGAGACCCAGTACTTC CASSVWTSGRRRQETQYF
TRBJ2-3 TRBV2 . TGTGCCAGCAGTCCCGGGAACACAGATACGCAGTATTTT CASSPGNTDTQYF
TRBJ2-7 TRBV5-1 . TGCGCCAGCAGCACTCAACAGGGCGGCGAGCAGTACTTC CASSTQQGGEQYF
TRBJ2-7 TRBV7-2 TRBD2 TGTGCCAGCAGCCTTAGTTCTAGCGGGAGAATCTACGAGCAGTACTTC CASSLSSSGRIYEQYF
TRBJ1-2 TRBV28 TRBD1 TGTGCCAGCTGGACAGGGGACGGCTACACCTTC CASWTGDGYTF
TRBJ2-3 TRBV15 . TGTGCCACCAGCAGAGAGTCCGTGACTAGGACAGATACGCAGTATTTT CATSRESVTRTDTQYF
TRBJ1-1 TRBV11-2 . TGTGCCAGCAGCCTGGTCGGCACTGAAGCTTTCTTT CASSLVGTEAFF
TRBJ1-6 TRBV7-8 TRBD1 TGTGCCAGCAGCTTAGCCGACAGGGGCGGTTATTCACCCCTCCACTTT CASSLADRGGYSPLHF
TRBJ2-7 TRBV28 TRBD2 TGTGCCAGCAGCGCCCAACTAGCGGGAGGGACCTACGAGCAGTACTTC CASSAQLAGGTYEQYF
TRBJ1-1 TRBV11-2 TRBD1 TGTGCCAGCAGCCCGGGACCCGGGACAGTTCGGAACACTGAAGCTTTCTTT CASSPGPGTVRNTEAFF
TRBJ2-3 TRBV28 . TGTGCCAGCAACCTTGGGGAGCACTCCACAGATACGCAGTATTTT CASNLGEHSTDTQYF
TRBJ2-3 TRBV29-1 . TGCAGCGGGACAGTGTTACCTAGCACAGATACGCAGTATTTT CSGTVLPSTDTQYF